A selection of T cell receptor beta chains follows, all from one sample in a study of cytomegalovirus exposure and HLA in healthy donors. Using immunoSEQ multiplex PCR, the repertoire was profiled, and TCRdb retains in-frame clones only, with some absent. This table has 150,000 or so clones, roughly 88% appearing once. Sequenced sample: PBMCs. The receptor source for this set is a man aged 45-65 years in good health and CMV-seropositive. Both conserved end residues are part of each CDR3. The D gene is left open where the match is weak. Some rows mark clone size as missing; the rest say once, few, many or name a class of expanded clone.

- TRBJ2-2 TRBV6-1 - TGTGCCAGCAGCGGGTACATCCCGAACCGGGAGCTGTTTTTT CASSGYIPNRELFF
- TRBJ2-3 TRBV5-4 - TGTGCCAGCGGGGGCCCGGGGCTCACCCGCACAGATACGCAGTATTTT CASGGPGLTRTDTQYF
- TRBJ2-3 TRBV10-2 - TGCGCCAGCAGTGACCGGGACTCGAGCACAGATACGCAGTATTTT CASSDRDSSTDTQYF
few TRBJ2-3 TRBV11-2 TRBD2 TGTGCCAGCAGCTTAGGGCCGGGGGGTGGGGCAGATACGCAGTATTTT CASSLGPGGGADTQYF
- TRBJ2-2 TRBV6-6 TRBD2 TGTGCCAGCAGTTTAGTGCGGGGGGACACCGGGGAGCTGTTTTTT CASSLVRGDTGELFF
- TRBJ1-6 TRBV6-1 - TGTGCCAGCAAGCCCCACGGCTATAATTCACCCCTCCACTTT CASKPHGYNSPLHF
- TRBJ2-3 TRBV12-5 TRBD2 TGTGCTAGTGGCTCCGGGACTAGCGCCACAGATACGCAGTATTTT CASGSGTSATDTQYF
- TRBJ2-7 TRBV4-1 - TGCGCCAGCAGCCAGGCAGAGGTTTCTAGCTCCTACGAGCAGTACTTC CASSQAEVSSSYEQYF
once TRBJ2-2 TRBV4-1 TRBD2 TGCGCCAGCAGCCCCCAGGAGCTAGCGGGAGATAAGACCGGGGAGCTGTTTTTT CASSPQELAGDKTGELFF
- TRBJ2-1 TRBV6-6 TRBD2 TGTGCCAGCAGATTGAGCGGGGGGGCCAACAATGAGCAGTTCTTC CASRLSGGANNEQFF
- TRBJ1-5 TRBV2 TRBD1 TGTGCCAGCAGTGAGTGGACAGGGGAGAATCAGCCCCAGCATTTT CASSEWTGENQPQHF
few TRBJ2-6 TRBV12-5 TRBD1 TGTGCTAGTGGTTTGGGAGGACAGGGCGGCTCTGGGGCCAACGTCCTGACTTTC CASGLGGQGGSGANVLTF
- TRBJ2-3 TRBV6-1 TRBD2 TGTGCCAGCAGTGGAGGGACTAGCGGGAGTGGTACGCAGTATTTT CASSGGTSGSGTQYF
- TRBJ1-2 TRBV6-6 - TGTGGCGCAGGCTATGGCTACACCTTC CGAGYGYTF
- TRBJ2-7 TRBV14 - TGTGCCAGCAGCCACACTTACGAGCAGTACTTC CASSHTYEQYF
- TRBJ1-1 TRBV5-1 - TGCGCCAGCAGCTTAGAATGGGGCGAGGCTTTCTTT CASSLEWGEAFF
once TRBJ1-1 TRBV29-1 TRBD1 TGCAGCGTTGAAACAGGGGAGAGGGTGAACACTGAAGCTTTCTTT CSVETGERVNTEAFF
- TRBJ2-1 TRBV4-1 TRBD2 TGCGCCAGCAGCCAAGATGTGTTACTAGCGGGGGGGCATGGTGAGCAGTTCTTC CASSQDVLLAGGHGEQFF
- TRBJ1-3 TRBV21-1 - TGTGCCAGCAGCAAGCACCCCGGGACAGTAGACTCTGGAAACACCATATATTTT CASSKHPGTVDSGNTIYF
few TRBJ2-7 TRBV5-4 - TGTGCCAGCAGCTTGGGACGTGGGGCGCGGAGCTCCTACGAGCAGTACTTC CASSLGRGARSSYEQYF